The 11 T cell receptor beta chains listed next were all sequenced from one sample in a study of OX40 agonist ivuxolimab in advanced cancers. Library preparation used the immunoSEQ multiplex PCR assay. TCRdb took this table from immuneACCESS and kept in-frame rearrangements with V and J called. Such tables lack part of the clones; where checked against another copy, unresolved V genes explain under half of the gap, and the rest is unexplained. The table for this sample lists about 62,000 clones; around 74% of them were counted only once. 9.5% to 13% of the sample goes to the ten largest clones. This specimen was CD4+ or CD8+ T cells sorted from blood, taken in a trial of the OX40 agonist ivuxolimab. The receptors stem from an adult with an advanced solid tumor such as melanoma, head and neck, liver or kidney cancer.

The chain couples TRBV5-1 to TRBJ2-2; 9 bases are a match to TRBD2. The CDR3 totals 19 residues. The ends lost 0 bases at V and 7 bases at J; junction bases unmatched: 16. Germline CDR1 and CDR2: SGHRS and YFSETQ. The CDR3, as DNA: TGCGCCAGCAGCTTGGCCTTCGGCGGGGGGGCCGAGCGGGTCGGGGAGCTGTTTTTT. Protein: CASSLAFGGGAERVGELFF.

V gene TRBV10-3 combines with J gene TRBJ2-7, with 9 bases fitting TRBD1. The CDR3 runs 15 residues. The ends lost 4 bases at V and 4 bases at J; junction bases unmatched: 8. Germline CDR1 ENHRY, CDR2 SYGVKD. CDR3 region: CAISAPRTGVYEQYF. Written as DNA, the CDR3 is TGTGCCATCAGTGCACCCCGGACAGGGGTTTACGAGCAGTACTTC.

The chain recombines TRBV9 with TRBJ2-2; D is possibly TRBD2 (6 bases). This CDR3 has 15 amino acids. Per germline, CDR1 SGDLS and CDR2 YYNGEE. Trimming shortened V by 3 bases and J by 9 bases, and 18 bases separated the two germline ends. In nucleotides, the CDR3 is TGTGCCAGCAGCGCCGTGGGGACTCAAGACAGGGAGCTGTTTTTT. Amino acid sequence: CASSAVGTQDRELFF.

This chain links TRBV2 with TRBJ1-5; D is uncertain. The CDR3 extends over 15 amino acids. Germline V gene data show CDR1 as SNHLY and CDR2 as FYNNEI. Between the trimmed V and J ends, which lost 0 bases and 9 bases, there was a span of 15 bases. The CDR3 protein is CASSEARWDLTPQHF. In DNA form, the CDR3 reads TGTGCCAGCAGTGAAGCGCGTTGGGATCTTACGCCCCAGCATTTT.

This chain uses TRBV5-4 with TRBJ2-3, with TRBD2 matching 7 bases. Trimming took 0 bases from V and 2 from J; bases not matched to a gene: 6. Per germline, CDR1 SGHNT and CDR2 YYREEE (reference sequence). The CDR3 is made up of 16 amino acids. CDR3 DNA sequence: TGTGCCAGCAGCTTGGTGCTTCTAGCGGCCACAGATACGCAGTATTTT. Its protein product is CASSLVLLAATDTQYF.

The chain links TRBV7-2 to TRBJ1-2; D unresolved. Between the trimmed V and J ends, which lost 3 bases and 5 bases, there was a span of 7 bases. Germline-derived CDR1 and CDR2 are SGHTA and FQGNSA. CDR3 length equals 12 residues. CDR3 region: CASSFGGYGYTF. In nucleotides, the CDR3 is TGTGCCAGCAGCTTTGGTGGTTATGGCTACACCTTC.

The count of this clone is one. The V call is TRBV5-8, the J call TRBJ2-7; D remains unclear. The CDR3 is made up of 13 amino acids. The V gene's germline CDR1 is SGHTS and CDR2 YDEGEE. The CDR3 DNA reads TGTGTCGGCAGCCCCGACACCCTCTACGAGCAGTACTTC. This sequence encodes CVGSPDTLYEQYF.

The V gene is TRBV10-3, the J gene TRBJ1-2; no clear D gene. This CDR3 contains 14 residues. V was clipped by 1 base and J by 7 bases, with 13 bases between them. Germline lookup yields CDR1 ENHRY and CDR2 SYGVKD. The CDR3 is CAISELEASGGYTF. For the CDR3, the DNA is TGTGCCATCAGTGAGTTGGAGGCCTCGGGTGGCTACACCTTC.

The gene calls are TRBV7-3 and TRBJ2-7, with D unresolved. Germline CDR1 and CDR2: SGHTA and FQGTGA. Trimming removed 2 bases from V and 2 bases from J, with 7 bases in between. This CDR3 is 13 amino acids long. CDR3 amino acids: CASSLAEPYEQYF. CDR3 DNA: TGTGCCAGCAGCTTAGCAGAGCCCTACGAGCAGTACTTC.

This clone was seen a single time. This chain connects TRBV10-3 to TRBJ2-7; a possible D gene is TRBD2 (7 bases). Germline values: CDR1 ENHRY, CDR2 SYGVKD. The V end lost 0 bases, the J end lost 0 bases, and 12 bases lay between the germline ends. CDR3 length: 16 amino acids. DNA for the CDR3: TGTGCCATCAGTGAGTCGTTCGCGGGGGCCTCCTACGAGCAGTACTTC. Its protein is CAISESFAGASYEQYF.

This clone came up a few times. The chain employs TRBV4-1 and TRBJ1-5; D unresolved. V dropped 0 bases and J dropped 2 bases, with 8 bases sitting between them. Per germline, CDR1 MGHRA and CDR2 YSYEKL. The CDR3 contains 15 residues. In DNA form, the CDR3 reads TGCGCCAGCAGCCAAGATAGGTCAGGCAATCAGCCCCAGCATTTT. Translated, it gives CASSQDRSGNQPQHF.